This T cell receptor beta chain was sequenced in a study of T-cell memory formation after mild COVID-19. Whole-study findings and limits: Shrinking CD4+ clones were chiefly CM and EM; CD8+ ones were chiefly EMRA.

Constant-segment primers and 5'RACE yielded cDNA libraries for TCR alpha and TCR beta, each carrying sample barcodes and UMIs. TCRdb analysed the 5' RACE reads with MiXCR anew, one entry per CDR3 protein. The table lists about 180,000 distinct CDR3 sequences, about a sixth of them singletons, with approximately 2.1% in the top ten. CDR3 size: 14 residues. Germline CDR1 DFQATT, CDR2 SNEGSKA (reference sequence). V lost 3 bases and J 5 bases, leaving 14 bases between the germline ends. This clonotype was seen many times. Its antigen is as yet unknown. The rearrangement joins TRBV20-1 to TRBJ2-4, with no clear D. The sample comprised PBMCs or a T cell subset sorted from them (not recorded which). This TCR was sampled from an adult woman who had mild COVID-19 (a few samples of this study predate the infection). Cell type and time point are not known. This CDR3 reads CSASGREAENIQYF. The CDR3 DNA is TGCAGTGCTAGTGGCCGTGAGGCGGAAAACATTCAGTACTTC.